This T cell receptor beta chain comes out of a study of tumor-infiltrating lymphocytes in primary liver carcinoma. Across the study: The study obtained roughly 3.65 to 7.5 million productive TCRbeta reads per sample, similar across tissue types.

Starting material of 500 to 600 ng total RNA yielded TCR beta cDNA via a constant-region primer. Each TCR beta library was derived from three nested multiplex PCR rounds that employed slightly modified ARM-PCR. The study ran its first two PCR rounds for approximately 10 cycles each, using TRBV1-TRBV30 forward primers and a C-beta reverse primer. MiXCR, run by TCRdb on the multiplex PCR reads, gives a single entry per CDR3 protein. Among about 330,000 distinct CDR3 sequences, around 60% were seen once, and the ten largest hold roughly 6%. Unsorted whole blood supplied the RNA, and germline DNA was extracted too. CDR1 is KGHSH and CDR2 is LQKENI in the germline V gene. The CDR3 totals 13 residues. V lost 6 bases and J lost 4, with 10 bases in between.

The clonotype was recovered from a man in his forties with primary liver carcinoma and hepatitis B virus infection. The specimen sequenced was peripheral blood. The chain couples TRBV18 to TRBJ2-1, with no clear D. CDR3 protein: CASSSYPYNEQFF. In nucleotides, the CDR3 is TGTGCCAGCTCTTCCTACCCATACAATGAGCAGTTCTTC.